What follows are 31 T cell receptor beta chains derived from one specimen sequenced in a study of T cell repertoires in cytomegalovirus infection. TCRdb fed the reads into MiXCR, producing one record per CDR3 protein. The sample consists of fewer than 200,000 distinct CDR3 sequences, 20% to 25% of them appearing once. Their antigens are not known. Material: CD8+ T cells from cultured PBMCs, obtained from culture after CMV antigen stimulation. These receptors were obtained from a human donor in good health (CMV status not recorded). Some clones in this sample may be carry-over from other donors' samples.

Ten or more counts support this clonotype. The genes are TRBV7-2 and TRBJ2-7; no firm D call. The germline V gene encodes CDR1 SGHTA and CDR2 FQGNSA. The CDR3 runs to 12 residues. V was pared by 3 bases and J by 0 bases, with 3 bases between. The CDR3 reads CASSFSSYEQYF. CDR3 DNA sequence: TGTGCCAGCAGCTTTAGCTCCTACGAGCAGTACTTC.

This clonotype was counted between two and nine times. The rearrangement uses TRBV11-1 and TRBJ2-1, with TRBD1 matching over 12 bases. V trimming: 1 base; J trimming: 8 bases; junction bases outside the gene matches: 6. The germline gives CDR1 SGHAT, CDR2 FQDESV (reference sequence). The CDR3 consists of 16 residues. CDR3 sequence reads: CASSLEWGQGAYEQFF. In DNA form, the CDR3 reads TGTGCCAGCAGCTTAGAGTGGGGACAGGGGGCCTATGAGCAGTTCTTC.

The chain carries TRBV20-1 and TRBJ1-5, with D hard to call. From germline, CDR1 is DFQATT and CDR2 SNEGSKA (reference sequence). V lost 6 bases and J lost 0, with 6 bases in between. The CDR3 has 12 amino acids. The CDR3 here is CSAKNSNQPQHF. The CDR3 nucleotides read TGCAGTGCCAAGAATAGCAATCAGCCCCAGCATTTT.

This chain uses TRBV7-2 with TRBJ1-1; D remains unclear. The CDR3 consists of 15 residues. The V gene lost 3 bases and the J gene lost 1 base, with 12 bases spanning the gap. In germline, CDR1 is SGHTA, CDR2 FQGNSA. CDR3 sequence reads: CASSFRDRSNTEAFF. CDR3 DNA: TGTGCCAGCAGCTTTCGGGATAGATCGAACACTGAAGCTTTCTTT.

This clonotype occurred a few times. This sequence joins TRBV7-2 and TRBJ1-5; D is possibly TRBD1 (5 bases). Germline V gene lookup returns CDR1 SGHTA and CDR2 FQGNSA. The CDR3 is 15 residues long. V shed 11 bases and J shed 1 base, with 18 bases lying between them. The chain's CDR3 is CASGQGGTSNQPQHF. The CDR3 coding sequence is TGTGCCTCTGGGCAGGGAGGTACGAGCAATCAGCCCCAGCATTTT.

This clonotype was recorded a few times. This sequence joins TRBV28 and TRBJ1-1; D unclear. CDR3 length: 13 amino acids. Germline V lookup: CDR1 MDHEN, CDR2 SYDVKM. V dropped 6 bases and J dropped 1 base, with 9 bases sitting between them. The CDR3 DNA sequence: TGTGCCAGCAGGTCAAGTTGGAACACTGAAGCTTTCTTT. Translated, it gives CASRSSWNTEAFF.

The V and J genes are TRBV7-9 and TRBJ2-2; the D gene is possibly TRBD2 (6 bases). This CDR3 spans 14 amino acids. The ends were cut back, 5 bases at V and 5 bases at J, with 12 bases in the middle. Germline values: CDR1 SEHNR, CDR2 FQNEAQ (reference sequence). CDR3 region: CASSHRERTGELFF. As DNA, the CDR3 is TGTGCCAGCAGCCACCGGGAGAGGACCGGGGAGCTGTTTTTT. Filled out from reference TRBV7-9 and TRBJ2-2, the complete variable domain reads DTGVSQNPRHKITKRGQNVTFRCDPISEHNRLYWYRQTLGQGPEFLTYFQNEAQLEKSRLLSDRFSAERPKGSFSTLEIQRTEQGDSAMYLCASSHRERTGELFFGEGSRLTVL.

This clonotype has just a few counts. The V and J genes are TRBV6-2 or TRBV6-3 and TRBJ2-7; D is unresolved. This CDR3 comprises 12 residues. V lost 2 bases, J lost 7 bases, and 9 bases lay in between. Germline V gives CDR1 MNHEY, CDR2 SVGEGT. CDR3 region: CASSYGPREQYF. As DNA, the CDR3 is TGTGCCAGCAGTTACGGTCCGCGTGAGCAGTACTTC.

This clonotype was detected a few times. The chain links TRBV30 to TRBJ2-1; 11 bases are shared with TRBD2. With 2 bases clipped from V and 7 bases from J, the junction kept 10 bases outside the gene matches. This CDR3 is built from 16 residues. From germline, CDR1 is GTSNPN and CDR2 SVGIG (reference sequence). The chain's CDR3 is CAWSRGGTSGWNEQFF. CDR3 DNA sequence: TGTGCCTGGAGTCGGGGGGGGACTAGCGGTTGGAATGAGCAGTTCTTC.

This clonotype was seen more than once but under ten times. This chain joins TRBV6-2 or TRBV6-3 and TRBJ1-1, with a weak D call TRBD1 (6 bases). V dropped 5 bases and J dropped 6 bases, with 19 bases sitting between them. The germline V gene encodes CDR1 MNHEY and CDR2 SVGEGT. The CDR3 is 15 amino acids. The CDR3: CASSEYPDRWAEAFF. CDR3 in DNA: TGTGCCAGCAGTGAATACCCCGACAGGTGGGCTGAAGCTTTCTTT.

V usage is TRBV7-3 and J usage is TRBJ1-3; D is possibly TRBD1 (5 bases). CDR1 SGHTA and CDR2 FQGTGA come from the germline V gene. Between the trimmed V and J ends, which lost 5 bases and 2 bases, there was a span of 13 bases. The CDR3 runs to 15 residues. The CDR3 bases are TGTGCCAGCAGCGGCCGGGACGGTCCTGGAAACACCATATATTTT. Translated: CASSGRDGPGNTIYF.

This clonotype was seen only a few times. The chain is built from TRBV7-8 and TRBJ2-5; the D is unclear. In germline, CDR1 is SGHVS, CDR2 FQNEAQ. V lost 1 base, J lost 2 bases, and 11 bases lay in between. The CDR3 consists of 15 residues. The CDR3 DNA is TGTGCCAGCAGCTTAGAGGGTAACCCACAAGAGACCCAGTACTTC. It yields the protein CASSLEGNPQETQYF.

This clonotype was seen only a few times. This chain's CDR3 is CASDTPVGLSPLHF. CDR3 nucleotides: TGTGCCAGCGATACCCCCGTGGGGCTTTCACCCCTCCACTTT. The chain has TRBV5-8 and TRBJ1-6, with D tentatively TRBD1 (5 bases). The germline gives CDR1 SGHTS, CDR2 YDEGEE. V was cut by 7 bases and J by 9 bases, with 17 bases left in between. The CDR3 loop spans 14 amino acids.

The chain joins TRBV12-3 or TRBV12-4 to TRBJ2-7; no definite D call. The ends were cut back, 5 bases at V and 3 bases at J, with 11 bases in the middle. The CDR3 sequence is 13 residues long. CDR3 in amino acids: CASSNGFGYEQYF. As DNA, the CDR3 is TGTGCCAGCAGTAACGGTTTCGGCTACGAGCAGTACTTC.

The sample holds a few counts of this clonotype. V usage is TRBV27 and J usage is TRBJ2-3, with D maybe TRBD1 (6 bases). The CDR3 runs to 14 residues. Per the germline V gene, CDR1 is MNHEY and CDR2 is SMNVEV (reference sequence). Trimming cost V 3 bases and J 6 bases, with 13 bases left between them. The CDR3 DNA follows: TGTGCCAGCAGTTTCGGACAGAGTCGGGATACGCAGTATTTT. This codes for CASSFGQSRDTQYF.

This clonotype was seen a single time. This chain connects TRBV12-3 or TRBV12-4 to TRBJ2-1; D is perhaps TRBD2 (6 bases). The V end lost 8 bases, the J end lost 9 bases, and 11 bases lay between the germline ends. The length of the CDR3 is 11 residues. DNA for the CDR3: TGTGCCAGCCGTTCCGGGGGTGAGCAGTTCTTC. This translates into CASRSGGEQFF.

The rearrangement links TRBV7-2 to TRBJ2-5; TRBD2 aligns across 14 bases. The CDR3 length is 18 residues. Germline loops: CDR1 SGHTA, CDR2 FQGNSA. V lost 6 bases to trimming and J lost 0 bases; unmatched junction nucleotides: 9. CDR3 DNA: TGTGCCAGCAGGCCCGGGACTAGCGGGGGAAAGTACCAAGAGACCCAGTACTTC. This encodes CASRPGTSGGKYQETQYF.

This clonotype was seen a few times. The genes are TRBV12-3 or TRBV12-4 and TRBJ1-2; D is perhaps TRBD1 (5 bases). The CDR3 has 13 residues. DNA for the CDR3: TGTGTTGCCACATTGGGGGGGGATTATGGCTACACCTTC. This sequence encodes CVATLGGDYGYTF.

V is TRBV7-2 and J is TRBJ2-5; tentative D call: TRBD2 (7 bases). V was trimmed by 5 bases and J by 0 bases, leaving 16 bases between them. Germline V gene lookup returns CDR1 SGHTA and CDR2 FQGNSA. The CDR3 length is 16 residues. CDR3 sequence reads: CASSQGRATYQETQYF. The CDR3 nucleotides are TGTGCCAGCAGCCAGGGGAGGGCAACGTACCAAGAGACCCAGTACTTC.

This clonotype occurred a few times. The rearrangement links TRBV12-3 or TRBV12-4 to TRBJ2-5; D uncertain. The CDR3 runs 13 residues. V lost 3 bases to trimming and J lost 1 base, with 6 bases between them. CDR3 sequence reads: CASSFRFQETQYF. Written as DNA, the CDR3 is TGTGCCAGCAGTTTCCGGTTCCAAGAGACCCAGTACTTC.

This clonotype turned up a few times. The chain recombines TRBV12-3 or TRBV12-4 with TRBJ2-5, with D maybe TRBD1 (5 bases). The CDR3 has 13 amino acids. Trimming took 7 bases from V and 0 from J, leaving 9 bases between them. CDR3 nucleotide sequence: TGTGCCAGCACAGGGAAGGACCAAGAGACCCAGTACTTC. Its protein is CASTGKDQETQYF.

This clonotype came up many times. CDR3 amino acids: CASWGGWEAEAFF. The CDR3 region has the DNA TGTGCCAGCTGGGGTGGCTGGGAGGCTGAAGCTTTCTTT. V and J are TRBV6-2 or TRBV6-3 and TRBJ1-1; D not certain. Trimming took off 8 bases at V and 6 bases at J, with 16 bases between the two ends. Germline lookup yields CDR1 MNHEY and CDR2 SVGEGT. The CDR3 extends over 13 amino acids.

This clonotype was seen more than once but under ten times. The V call is TRBV7-9, the J call TRBJ2-1; D might be TRBD2 (5 bases). The CDR3 extends over 14 amino acids. Germline lookup yields CDR1 SEHNR and CDR2 FQNEAQ (reference sequence). V lost 4 bases and J 7 bases, leaving 14 bases between the germline ends. The CDR3 DNA reads as TGTGCCAGCAGCTATTTTGGCCGCGGGAATGAGCAGTTCTTC. This sequence encodes CASSYFGRGNEQFF.

The gene calls are TRBV12-3 or TRBV12-4 and TRBJ2-1; D is perhaps TRBD1 (6 bases). Trimming left V 3 bases short and J 3 bases short, with 15 bases between. The CDR3 totals 16 residues. The CDR3 here is CASSFPGRGDYNEQFF. The DNA for the CDR3 is TGTGCCAGCAGTTTCCCAGGCAGGGGCGACTACAATGAGCAGTTCTTC.

This clonotype was recorded a few times. This chain joins TRBV12-3 or TRBV12-4 and TRBJ2-2; D possibly corresponds to TRBD1 (6 bases). Trimming cost V 7 bases and J 3 bases, with 15 bases left between them. The CDR3 extends over 15 amino acids. The CDR3 bases are TGTGCCAGCACGGGATGGGGGCCGGACACCGGGGAGCTGTTTTTT. As protein: CASTGWGPDTGELFF.

The sample holds a few counts of this clonotype. The chain has TRBV7-8 and TRBJ2-7; 7 positions match TRBD1. J gave up 4 bases and V 2 bases, and 8 bases lay outside the gene matches. The germline gives CDR1 SGHVS, CDR2 FQNEAQ. The CDR3 is 15 residues long. The CDR3 sequence: CASSLPKGAGYEQYF. The CDR3 DNA sequence: TGTGCCAGCAGCTTACCGAAGGGGGCCGGGTACGAGCAGTACTTC.

The rearrangement links TRBV7-9 to TRBJ1-2; the D gene is possibly TRBD1 (6 bases). Germline lookup yields CDR1 SEHNR and CDR2 FQNEAQ (reference sequence). This CDR3 comprises 13 residues. Trimming took off 5 bases at V and 7 bases at J, with 14 bases between the two ends. The CDR3 bases are TGTGCCAGCAGCCCCCGGGACAAAGGTGGCTACACCTTC. Translated: CASSPRDKGGYTF.

In its sample, this clonotype was seen a few times. The V gene is TRBV7-9, the J gene TRBJ2-7; D is tentatively TRBD1 or TRBD2 (5 bases each). V was pared by 5 bases and J by 0 bases, with 20 bases between. The CDR3 extends over 17 amino acids. Per the germline V gene, CDR1 is SEHNR and CDR2 is FQNEAQ (reference sequence). CDR3 in DNA: TGTGCCAGCAGCCCCCCCGTTGGGACGGCCCTCTCCTACGAGCAGTACTTC. Translating it yields CASSPPVGTALSYEQYF.

The chain couples TRBV6-2 or TRBV6-3 to TRBJ2-3; TRBD2 agrees at 7 bases. After removal of 6 bases from V and 2 bases from J, the junction contained 11 bases not matched to a gene. CDR3 length equals 16 residues. CDR1 and CDR2 (germline): MNHEY, SVGEGT. The DNA for the CDR3 is TGTGCCAGCAGCCCAGAGCCAGCGGGGACCACAGATACGCAGTATTTT. Its translation is CASSPEPAGTTDTQYF.

This clonotype has a count of ten or more. The genes are TRBV7-2 and TRBJ2-5; D not certain. The CDR3 loop spans 14 amino acids. The germline CDR1 and CDR2 sequences are SGHTA and FQGNSA. Trimming stripped 1 base from V and 1 base from J, with 7 bases between. CDR3 nucleotide sequence: TGTGCCAGCAGCTTAGTGGGCGGCCAAGAGACCCAGTACTTC. This sequence encodes CASSLVGGQETQYF.

The chain joins TRBV7-8 to TRBJ1-5; no clear D. Germline-derived CDR1 and CDR2 are SGHVS and FQNEAQ. V lost 1 base, J lost 5 bases, and 9 bases lay in between. The CDR3 consists of 14 residues. CDR3 region: CASSLVGVYQPQHF. The CDR3, as DNA: TGTGCCAGCAGCTTAGTAGGAGTTTATCAGCCCCAGCATTTT.